This TCR beta chain is drawn from a study of T cell changes during pregnancy in multiple sclerosis. Measured with immunoSEQ multiplex PCR; TCRdb has only the in-frame clones, and not every one. The repertoire has 40,000 to 60,000 clones, about 90% of them found once; the top ten carry 10%. Germline CDR1 SGDLS, CDR2 YYNGEE. Trimming took off 2 bases at V and 5 bases at J, with 10 bases between the two ends. The CDR3 length is 13 residues. This TCR was sampled from a female donor with multiple sclerosis, enrolled in a pregnancy study. This material consisted of CD8+ T cells from peripheral blood mononuclear cells, taken after pregnancy. V is TRBV9 and J is TRBJ1-1; D gene ambiguous. Here the CDR3 reads CASSVWSWTEAFF. In nucleotides, the CDR3 is TGTGCCAGCAGCGTCTGGAGCTGGACTGAAGCTTTCTTT. The full variable domain, in which reference TRBV9 and TRBJ1-1 provide the parts outside the CDR3, is DSGVTQTPKHLITATGQRVTLRCSPRSGDLSVYWYQQSLDQGLQFLIQYYNGEERAKGNILERFSAQQFPDLHSELNLSSLELGDSALYFCASSVWSWTEAFFGQGTRLTVV.